The 17 T cell receptor beta chains below come from one sample, sequenced in a study of T cell responses to AZD1222 COVID-19 vaccine. Assay used: immunoSEQ multiplex PCR; TCRdb lists only in-frame clones, some missing. The sample yields more than 60,000 clones, about nine tenths seen once. The material was peripheral blood, obtained on day 0 of AZD1222 vaccination. The receptors here all came from an adult in good health.

The J gene is TRBJ1-3, the V gene TRBV18; D remains unclear. The germline V gene encodes CDR1 KGHSH and CDR2 LQKENI. V was pared by 6 bases and J by 0 bases, with 18 bases between. The CDR3 runs 17 residues. This chain's CDR3 is CASSLGRAGHSGNTIYF. CDR3 DNA sequence: TGTGCCAGCTCTCTCGGCCGGGCAGGTCACTCTGGAAACACCATATATTTT.

J is TRBJ2-2 and V is TRBV11-2; maybe TRBD2 (6 bases). Germline V gene sequence: CDR1 SGHAT, CDR2 FQNNGV. V was cut by 3 bases and J by 4 bases, with 9 bases left in between. This CDR3 spans 14 amino acids. The CDR3: CASSFNSGTGELFF. The CDR3 nucleotides are TGTGCCAGCAGCTTTAATAGCGGCACCGGGGAGCTGTTTTTT. Drawing the rest from reference TRBV11-2 and TRBJ2-2, the complete variable domain is EAGVAQSPRYKIIEKRQSVAFWCNPISGHATLYWYQQILGQGPKLLIQFQNNGVVDDSQLPKDRFSAERLKGVDSTLKIQPAKLEDSAVYLCASSFNSGTGELFFGEGSRLTVL.

The chain joins TRBV5-1 to TRBJ2-5; tentatively, D is TRBD1 or TRBD2 (5 bases each). This CDR3 comprises 15 residues. CDR1 and CDR2 (germline): SGHRS, YFSETQ. V shed 4 bases and J shed 5 bases, with 18 bases lying between them. The CDR3 DNA is TGCGCCAGCAGCGGACCGGGGCCAGGTGGGGAGACCCAGTACTTC. Amino acid sequence: CASSGPGPGGETQYF.

The chain carries TRBV28 and TRBJ1-5; the D gene is possibly TRBD1 (5 bases). Trimming cost V 6 bases and J 3 bases, with 9 bases left between them. Germline V CDR1 and CDR2: MDHEN, SYDVKM. This CDR3 has 13 residues. The CDR3 loop is CASRQDLNQPQHF. CDR3 nucleotide sequence: TGTGCCAGCAGACAGGACCTCAATCAGCCCCAGCATTTT.

Turning to this clone: Other DNA sequences of this sample code for an identical CDR3. The chain's CDR3 is CASSPGQGVGQPQHF. In DNA, the CDR3 is TGTGCCAGCTCTCCGGGCCAGGGGGTGGGCCAGCCCCAGCATTTT. J is TRBJ1-5 and V is TRBV18; 7 bases match TRBD1. The CDR3 length is 15 residues. Per the germline V gene, CDR1 is KGHSH and CDR2 is LQKENI. Trimming at V came to 6 bases and at J to 7 bases, leaving 12 bases not matched to a gene.

This sequence joins TRBV29-1 and TRBJ2-1, with D hard to call. The CDR3 contains 12 residues. V was cut by 4 bases and J by 9 bases, with 13 bases left in between. Germline lookup yields CDR1 SQVTM and CDR2 ANQGSEA. The CDR3 DNA follows: TGCAGCGTTGGTTGGGCTTTGGGTGAGCAGTTCTTC. It specifies CSVGWALGEQFF.

V gene TRBV24-1 combines with J gene TRBJ2-3; the match to TRBD1 covers 7 bases. Germline CDR1 KGHDR, CDR2 SFDVKD. The ends lost 5 bases at V and 0 bases at J; junction bases unmatched: 19. This CDR3 is 20 amino acids long. The CDR3 DNA is TGTGCCACCAGTGGTCCTCCGGGACAGACTAAGTCTTATAGCACAGATACGCAGTATTTT. Protein product: CATSGPPGQTKSYSTDTQYF.

J is TRBJ1-2 and V is TRBV12-3 or TRBV12-4; D gene ambiguous. V was clipped by 3 bases and J by 4 bases, with 9 bases between them. This CDR3 region has 13 residues. As DNA, the CDR3 is TGTGCCAGCAGTTTGGGGTTTGTCTATGGCTACACCTTC. It specifies CASSLGFVYGYTF.

Of note for this clone: One junction end does not reproduce the germline sequence, and a read error may be involved. This chain connects TRBV19 to TRBJ2-1, with D tentatively TRBD2 (5 bases). Germline values: CDR1 LNHDA, CDR2 SQIVND (reference sequence). The CDR3 sequence is 12 residues long. The CDR3 coding sequence is TGTGCCTGTAGTATAGAGGGCGGCGTGCAGTTCTTC. Translated: CACSIEGGVQFF.

The V gene is TRBV3-1 (or the pseudogene TRBV3-2), the J gene TRBJ2-5; D assignment may be TRBD1 or TRBD2 (5 bases each). The CDR3 sequence is 15 residues long. Germline CDR1 reads LGHDT; CDR2 reads YNNKEL (reference sequence). Trimming pared 3 bases from V and 5 bases from J, leaving 16 bases between. This CDR3 reads CASSQAGEGRETQYF. CDR3 bases: TGTGCCAGCAGCCAGGCTGGAGAGGGGCGGGAGACCCAGTACTTC.

This chain connects TRBV12-3 or TRBV12-4 to TRBJ1-5; D remains ambiguous. Trimming took off 3 bases at V and 9 bases at J, with 9 bases between the two ends. The CDR3 is 12 amino acids. CDR3 nucleotide sequence: TGTGCCAGCAGTTTCTCCCGGCGGCCCCAGCATTTT. Encoded protein: CASSFSRRPQHF.

The chain links TRBV7-7 to TRBJ1-3; possibly TRBD1 for D (6 bases). CDR1 is SSHAT and CDR2 is FNYEAQ in the germline V gene (reference sequence). This CDR3 is built from 18 residues. Trimming took off 1 base at V and 1 base at J, with 17 bases between the two ends. As DNA, the CDR3 is TGTGCCAGCAGCTTAGGGATCTGGGGGCGCGGATCTGGAAACACCATATATTTT. It yields the protein CASSLGIWGRGSGNTIYF.

The chain recombines TRBV4-2 with TRBJ2-1; 7 nucleotides align to TRBD2. CDR1 and CDR2 from the germline V gene are LGHNA and YNFKEQ. This CDR3 has 16 amino acids. The trim removed 4 bases at V and 6 bases at J, leaving 12 bases unmatched. CDR3 residues: CASSPLSGGRPNEQFF. CDR3 coding DNA: TGTGCCAGCAGCCCGCTCTCGGGCGGGAGACCCAATGAGCAGTTCTTC.

The chain has TRBV6-5 and TRBJ1-2; 8 positions match TRBD1. CDR1 and CDR2 (germline): MNHEY, SVGAGI. This CDR3 comprises 13 residues. The V and J ends lost 7 bases and 3 bases, in that order; junction bases with no gene match: 4. This CDR3 reads CASTPDRDYGYTF. DNA of the CDR3: TGTGCCAGCACTCCGGACAGGGACTATGGCTACACCTTC.

The rearrangement links TRBV7-2 to TRBJ2-3; D is unresolved. This CDR3 is 15 amino acids long. V was shortened by 2 bases and J by 2 bases, with 11 bases between the two germline ends. Germline values: CDR1 SGHTA, CDR2 FQGNSA. CDR3 sequence reads: CASSLLSSYTDTQYF. The CDR3 coding sequence is TGTGCCAGCAGCTTATTATCCAGCTACACAGATACGCAGTATTTT.

This chain joins TRBV14 and TRBJ2-2, with 9 bases matching TRBD2. CDR1 and CDR2 (germline): SGHDN, FVKESK. The V and J ends lost 3 bases and 3 bases, in that order; junction bases with no gene match: 8. The CDR3 length is 17 residues. In DNA form, the CDR3 reads TGTGCCAGCAGCCAGAGGGCGGGAGGGCCAGACACCGGGGAGCTGTTTTTT. It encodes CASSQRAGGPDTGELFF. Full variable domain (rest looked up from reference TRBV14 and TRBJ2-2): EAGVTQFPSHSVIEKGQTVTLRCDPISGHDNLYWYRRVMGKEIKFLLHFVKESKQDESGMPNNRFLAERTGGTYSTLKVQPAELEDSGVYFCASSQRAGGPDTGELFFGEGSRLTVL.

J is TRBJ1-6 and V is TRBV12-3 or TRBV12-4, with TRBD1 identical over 7 bases. V lost 5 bases and J lost 6; bases outside the gene matches: 1. The CDR3 is 13 amino acids. The CDR3 protein is CASSGTANSPLHF. The CDR3 DNA reads as TGTGCCAGCAGTGGGACAGCTAATTCACCCCTCCACTTT.